This entry lists 11 T cell receptor beta chains sequenced from one sample in a study of PD-L1 blockade in urothelial cancer. Measured with immunoSEQ multiplex PCR; TCRdb has only the in-frame clones, and not every one. In the table there are 70,000 to 80,000 clones, about 82% of which are singletons. Specified time point: pretreatment peripheral blood. This sample comprised PBMCs, obtained around atezolizumab (anti-PD-L1) treatment. These receptors came from a middle-aged man with urothelial cancer.

This chain uses TRBV29-1 with TRBJ1-5; TRBD1 matches at 7 bases. The V gene's germline CDR1 is SQVTM and CDR2 ANQGSEA. The CDR3 extends over 13 amino acids. With 5 bases clipped from V and 3 bases from J, the junction kept 4 bases outside the gene matches. This CDR3 is CSVRQGLNQPQHF. In nucleotides, the CDR3 is TGCAGCGTTAGACAGGGCCTCAATCAGCCCCAGCATTTT.

The CDR3 loop reads CAWSVSWPGELFF. Written as DNA, the CDR3 is TGTGCCTGGAGTGTAAGTTGGCCCGGGGAGCTGTTTTTT. The chain employs TRBV30 and TRBJ2-2; D is ambiguous. Trimming pared 0 bases from V and 6 bases from J, leaving 8 bases between. This CDR3 contains 13 residues. CDR1 and CDR2 from the germline V gene are GTSNPN and SVGIG (reference sequence). Full variable domain (missing parts from reference TRBV30 and TRBJ2-2): SQTIHQWPATLVQPVGSPLSLECTVEGTSNPNLYWYRQAAGRGLQLLFYSVGIGQISSEVPQNLSASRPQDRQFILSSKKLLLSDSGFYLCAWSVSWPGELFFGEGSRLTVL.

The gene calls are TRBV18 and TRBJ2-3; the D gene is possibly TRBD2 (6 bases). Germline loops: CDR1 KGHSH, CDR2 LQKENI. V shed 4 bases and J shed 4 bases, with 12 bases lying between them. The CDR3 runs to 14 residues. The CDR3 nucleotides read TGTGCCAGCTCACGAATCGGGGGAGCAGATACGCAGTATTTT. It encodes CASSRIGGADTQYF.

The chain employs TRBV7-9 and TRBJ1-5, with TRBD1 identical over 7 bases. This CDR3 is built from 14 residues. Germline V gene lookup returns CDR1 SEHNR and CDR2 FQNEAQ (reference sequence). Trimming cost V 3 bases and J 7 bases; bases outside gene matches: 6. The CDR3 sequence: CASSFGGGGQPQHF. CDR3 nucleotide sequence: TGTGCCAGCAGCTTCGGAGGGGGCGGACAGCCCCAGCATTTT.

This sequence joins TRBV6-1 and TRBJ2-2, with D possibly TRBD2 on 5 matching bases. The V gene's germline CDR1 is MNHNS and CDR2 SASEGT. The V end lost 0 bases, the J end lost 13 bases, and 15 bases lay between the germline ends. The length of the CDR3 is 14 residues. This CDR3 reads CASSEARPSSLLFF. CDR3 DNA: TGTGCCAGCAGTGAAGCCCGACCTAGCTCGTTGCTGTTTTTT.

This clone has just a few counts. The J gene is TRBJ2-3, the V gene TRBV4-1; the match to TRBD2 covers 7 bases. The CDR3 extends over 16 amino acids. Trimming cost V 4 bases and J 0 bases; bases outside gene matches: 7. Germline lookup yields CDR1 MGHRA and CDR2 YSYEKL. DNA of the CDR3: TGCGCCAGCAGCCCCTTGGCGGGAGCAAGCACAGATACGCAGTATTTT. Its protein is CASSPLAGASTDTQYF.

The V gene is TRBV20-1, the J gene TRBJ1-2; the D is unclear. V was shortened by 2 bases and J by 7 bases, with 8 bases between the two germline ends. This CDR3 has 11 amino acids. The germline gives CDR1 DFQATT, CDR2 SNEGSKA (reference sequence). In DNA, the CDR3 is TGCAGTGCTAGACTTGTCTCTGGCTACACCTTC. Amino acid sequence: CSARLVSGYTF.

The chain couples TRBV2 to TRBJ2-5; D is perhaps TRBD2 (7 bases). The CDR3 has 14 amino acids. The V gene lost 4 bases and the J gene lost 4 bases, with 13 bases spanning the gap. Germline lookup yields CDR1 SNHLY and CDR2 FYNNEI. CDR3 nucleotide sequence: TGTGCCAGCAGTGGTGTTCGGGGGGCAGAGACCCAGTACTTC. Translating gives CASSGVRGAETQYF. The complete variable domain, with remaining parts taken from reference TRBV2 and TRBJ2-5, reads EPEVTQTPSHQVTQMGQEVILRCVPISNHLYFYWYRQILGQKVEFLVSFYNNEISEKSEIFDDQFSVERPDGSNFTLKIRSTKLEDSAMYFCASSGVRGAETQYFGPGTRLLVL.

The rearrangement uses TRBV4-1 and TRBJ1-1; TRBD1 agrees at 7 bases. V was pared by 0 bases and J by 0 bases, with 10 bases of the junction left unmatched. CDR1 is MGHRA, CDR2 YSYEKL, per germline. The CDR3 runs 18 residues. CDR3 coding DNA: TGCGCCAGCAGCCAAGACCCCCAGGGGGTGTTGATGAACACTGAAGCTTTCTTT. Protein sequence: CASSQDPQGVLMNTEAFF.

The V and J genes are TRBV6-1 and TRBJ1-4, with D possibly being TRBD1 (6 bases). The V and J ends lost 6 bases and 9 bases respectively, with 17 bases between them. The CDR3 spans 14 residues. CDR1 is MNHNS and CDR2 is SASEGT in the germline V gene. The CDR3 DNA follows: TGTGCCAGCAGCAGACAGGACCTAATGAAAAAACTGTTTTTT. Translating it yields CASSRQDLMKKLFF.

In nucleotides, the CDR3 is TGTGCCAGCAGTTCCCCCGGACTAGCGGGGGCCTCCTACGAGCAGTACTTC. It encodes CASSSPGLAGASYEQYF. This chain links TRBV28 with TRBJ2-7, with 13 positions matching TRBD2. CDR1 is MDHEN and CDR2 is SYDVKM in the germline V gene. Unmatched junction bases numbered 6, after V lost 4 bases and J lost 0 bases. This CDR3 spans 17 amino acids.